This passage covers 22 T cell receptor beta chains from one sample sequenced in a study of response to subunit inactivated influenza vaccine. Via MiXCR, TCRdb re-called the RT-PCR reads, giving one row per CDR3 protein. The data show hundreds of thousands of distinct CDR3 sequences, with 7.6% seen just once and 10% to 15% held by the top ten. This specimen consisted of PBMCs from blood, obtained less than 30 months after vaccination. These receptors were taken from a man in his fifties or sixties who received an inactivated influenza vaccine.

This clonotype was seen a few times. The chain employs TRBV19 and TRBJ2-1; 8 bases agree with TRBD2. With V trimmed by 6 bases and J by 3 bases, 4 bases remained unmatched. CDR1 and CDR2 (germline): LNHDA, SQIVND (reference sequence). CDR3 size: 14 residues. The CDR3 loop is CASSRLANYNEQFF. The CDR3 DNA reads TGTGCCAGTAGCCGACTAGCGAACTACAATGAGCAGTTCTTC.

This clonotype was counted at least ten times. The chain has TRBV6-1 and TRBJ2-5; 10 bases are shared with TRBD1. V shed 6 bases, J shed 4 bases, and the junction held 11 bases outside the gene matches. CDR3 size: 16 residues. Germline V gene lookup returns CDR1 MNHNS and CDR2 SASEGT. The CDR3 reads CASRLTWTGGVETQYF. The CDR3 coding sequence is TGTGCCAGCAGACTAACATGGACAGGGGGGGTAGAGACCCAGTACTTC.

In this sample, this clonotype turned up a few times. The V and J genes are TRBV29-1 and TRBJ2-3, with TRBD1 matching over 7 bases. CDR1 and CDR2 from the germline V gene are SQVTM and ANQGSEA. The CDR3 contains 16 residues. Losses at the gene ends were 5 bases for V and 0 bases for J; bases not matched to a gene: 11. The CDR3 here is CSVRGGADFSTDTQYF. CDR3 nucleotides: TGCAGCGTTCGAGGGGGCGCGGATTTTAGCACAGATACGCAGTATTTT.

This clonotype was counted ten times or more. The chain links TRBV15 to TRBJ2-7; tentatively, D is TRBD1 (5 bases). The V end lost 5 bases, the J end lost 0 bases, and 17 bases lay between the germline ends. Germline V gene lookup returns CDR1 LNHNV and CDR2 YYDKDF (reference sequence). CDR3 size: 16 residues. The DNA for the CDR3 is TGTGCCACCAGCCCTTTGAAGGGGTTCGTCTCCTACGAGCAGTACTTC. Translating it yields CATSPLKGFVSYEQYF.

This clonotype was found a few times. This sequence joins TRBV28 and TRBJ1-2; no reliable D call. The germline V gene encodes CDR1 MDHEN and CDR2 SYDVKM. V was clipped by 4 bases and J by 4 bases, with 13 bases between them. The CDR3 loop spans 14 amino acids. Written as DNA, the CDR3 is TGTGCCAGCAGTTCCTCCCCTTGGGGCTATGGCTACACCTTC. It yields the protein CASSSSPWGYGYTF.

The chain employs TRBV18 and TRBJ2-1; 11 nucleotides match TRBD2. With V trimmed by 0 bases and J by 0 bases, 16 bases remained unmatched. The length of the CDR3 is 22 residues. Germline lookup yields CDR1 KGHSH and CDR2 LQKENI. The CDR3 loop is CASSPPAGPTSGGTSSYNEQFF. CDR3 nucleotide sequence: TGTGCCAGCTCACCACCCGCCGGGCCTACTAGCGGGGGCACCAGCTCCTACAATGAGCAGTTCTTC.

The table lists this clonotype with a few counts. The V gene is TRBV4-2, the J gene TRBJ2-3; D unclear. Per germline, CDR1 LGHNA and CDR2 YNFKEQ. Deletions cut 5 bases from V and 0 bases from J, with 15 bases between. CDR3 length: 16 amino acids. CDR3 in DNA: TGTGCCAGCAGCTACGGACCACGAGCAAGCACAGATACGCAGTATTTT. It is translated as CASSYGPRASTDTQYF.

The rearrangement uses TRBV27 and TRBJ2-1; TRBD2 agrees at 16 bases. V lost 6 bases, J lost 6 bases, and 8 bases stayed unmatched. Germline V gene lookup returns CDR1 MNHEY and CDR2 SMNVEV (reference sequence). This CDR3 has 17 residues. The CDR3 reads CASRSGTSGGAVNEQFF. CDR3 bases: TGTGCCAGCAGGTCGGGGACTAGCGGGGGGGCAGTCAATGAGCAGTTCTTC.

Points on this clonotype: A junction end diverges from the germline sequence, so it may reflect a read error. This rearrangement joins TRBV4-1 to TRBJ1-1; D is undetermined. This CDR3 has 13 amino acids. CDR1 is MGHRA, CDR2 YSYEKL, per germline. CDR3 loop: CASSQVRSAAGVF. In nucleotides, the CDR3 is TGCGCCAGCAGCCAAGTACGCTCCGCGGCGGGAGTCTTT.

The V and J genes are TRBV12-3 or TRBV12-4 and TRBJ2-1, with D perhaps matching TRBD2 (5 bases). The CDR3 length is 14 residues. V shed 3 bases and J shed 6 bases, with 12 bases lying between them. The CDR3 loop reads CASSLGLAPNEQFF. The CDR3 DNA sequence: TGTGCCAGCAGTTTGGGCCTAGCCCCCAATGAGCAGTTCTTC.

The count of this clonotype is one. This could be a read error, since a much larger clone is one nucleotide away. J is TRBJ2-2 and V is TRBV2; no reliable D call. The V and J ends lost 8 bases and 2 bases respectively, with 12 bases between them. The CDR3 length is 14 residues. Germline-derived CDR1 and CDR2 are SNHLY and FYNNEI. The CDR3 DNA follows: TGTGCCAGCGAAAGGGAACAAAACACCGGGGAGCTGTTTTTT. This translates into CASEREQNTGELFF.

The J gene is TRBJ1-4, the V gene TRBV11-2; 7 bases align to TRBD1. Germline CDR1 and CDR2: SGHAT and FQNNGV. Unmatched junction bases numbered 12, after V lost 5 bases and J lost 0 bases. This CDR3 region has 18 residues. The CDR3 protein is CASSINRGLHATNEKLFF. CDR3 bases: TGTGCCAGCAGCATCAACAGGGGCCTTCATGCAACTAATGAAAAACTGTTTTTT.

This clonotype turned up a few times. The CDR3 does not close with the conserved phenylalanine or tryptophan, likely indicating a read error. It is unclear where the CDR3 begins or ends on the DNA, so no DNA is shown, and the CDR3 is as TCRdb lists it. The rearrangement joins TRBV3-1 to TRBJ2-5. With termini counted, the CDR3 has 13 amino acids. Germline loops: CDR1 LGHDT, CDR2 YNNKEL (reference sequence). The CDR3: CASSQGQGLASLL.

The gene calls are TRBV10-1 and TRBJ2-1; TRBD2 matches 12 bases. The trim removed 0 bases at V and 0 bases at J, leaving 6 bases unmatched. The CDR3 extends over 19 amino acids. Germline-derived CDR1 and CDR2 are WNHNN and SYGVQD (reference sequence). In DNA, the CDR3 is TGCGCCAGCAGTGAGTCTGGACTAGCGGGGAAGAGCTCCTACAATGAGCAGTTCTTC. Its translation: CASSESGLAGKSSYNEQFF.

This clonotype showed up just a few times. The CDR3 reads CSARGLAGGAVRKQYF. DNA of the CDR3: TGCAGTGCTAGGGGACTAGCGGGAGGGGCGGTAAGAAAGCAGTACTTC. This rearrangement joins TRBV20-1 to TRBJ2-7, with 16 bases identical to TRBD2. The CDR3 is 16 amino acids. V lost 3 bases and J lost 8; bases outside the gene matches: 10. CDR1 and CDR2 from the germline V gene are DFQATT and SNEGSKA (reference sequence).

V and J are TRBV4-3 and TRBJ2-6, with TRBD1 matching 7 bases. Germline V gives CDR1 LGHNA, CDR2 YSLEER. The J segment lost 0 bases and the V segment lost 1 base, leaving 3 bases of the junction unmatched. CDR3 length: 17 amino acids. CDR3 in amino acids: CASSQVGQFSGANVLTF. CDR3 sequence (DNA): TGCGCCAGCAGCCAAGTGGGACAGTTCTCTGGGGCCAACGTCCTGACTTTC.

This clonotype was detected ten times or more. The chain recombines TRBV5-1 with TRBJ2-1; D is possibly TRBD2 (6 bases). The CDR3 has 15 residues. CDR1 is SGHRS and CDR2 is YFSETQ in the germline V gene. Trimming removed 2 bases from V and 0 bases from J, with 9 bases in between. The CDR3 DNA follows: TGCGCCAGCAGCTTTCTAGCGATCTCCTACAATGAGCAGTTCTTC. Protein sequence: CASSFLAISYNEQFF.

The genes are TRBV5-1 and TRBJ1-1; D remains unclear. This CDR3 is built from 15 residues. The V gene's germline CDR1 is SGHRS and CDR2 YFSETQ. The ends were cut back, 3 bases at V and 1 base at J, with 13 bases in the middle. The CDR3 nucleotides are TGCGCCAGCAGCTCTACCGACGAGGGGAACACTGAAGCTTTCTTT. Amino acid sequence: CASSSTDEGNTEAFF.

This clonotype was observed many times. The chain carries TRBV20-1 and TRBJ1-6, with 8 bases fitting TRBD1. This CDR3 region has 14 residues. CDR1 is DFQATT and CDR2 is SNEGSKA in the germline V gene (reference sequence). V lost 5 bases and J lost 5; bases outside the gene matches: 5. This chain's CDR3 is CSAPYRGDNSPLHF. The CDR3 coding sequence is TGCAGTGCTCCGTACAGGGGGGATAATTCACCCCTCCACTTT.

CDR3 DNA: TGTGCTAGTGGTTCCCCGCCCGATACGCAGTATTTT. The encoded protein is CASGSPPDTQYF. The chain uses TRBV12-5 and TRBJ2-3; the D is unclear. The CDR3 totals 12 residues. Germline loops: CDR1 LGHNT, CDR2 FRNRAP. Trimming removed 4 bases from V and 6 bases from J, with 8 bases in between.

This clonotype occurred many times. The chain employs TRBV5-5 and TRBJ2-2; maybe TRBD2 (6 bases). Trimming shortened V by 0 bases and J by 0 bases, and 6 bases separated the two germline ends. There are 15 residues in the CDR3. Germline lookup yields CDR1 SGHKS and CDR2 YYEKEE (reference sequence). The CDR3 sequence: CASSLGLANTGELFF. The CDR3 region has the DNA TGTGCCAGCAGCTTGGGACTAGCGAACACCGGGGAGCTGTTTTTT.

This clonotype was recorded many times. The chain has TRBV29-1 and TRBJ1-1; 9 bases align to TRBD1. The germline V gene has CDR1 SQVTM and CDR2 ANQGSEA. This CDR3 is 14 amino acids long. V was clipped by 6 bases and J by 1 base; unmatched bases: 6. Here the CDR3 reads CSVEPGQGNTEAFF. In nucleotides, the CDR3 is TGCAGCGTCGAACCGGGACAGGGGAACACTGAAGCTTTCTTT.